These 14 T cell receptor beta chains originate from one sample sequenced in a study of Graves' ophthalmopathy and Graves' hyperthyroidism. RNA transcripts were the source from which TCR beta CDR3 regions were amplified. HTBI-primed first-round RT-PCR preceded second-round multiplex PCR. One entry per CDR3 protein, called by TCRdb with MiXCR from the multiplex PCR reads. The sample holds 450,000 or so distinct CDR3 sequences, around 14% seen once. What was sequenced was blood. The receptors here all came from a woman aged 25 to 39 with Graves' ophthalmopathy.

This clonotype was counted at least ten times. The V gene is TRBV28, the J gene TRBJ2-5; D tentatively reads TRBD1 or TRBD2 (5 bases each). Germline V gene data show CDR1 as MDHEN and CDR2 as SYDVKM. V shed 8 bases and J shed 5 bases, with 18 bases lying between them. The CDR3 consists of 14 residues. CDR3 sequence: CASGIVGGAETQYF. DNA of the CDR3: TGTGCCAGCGGTATAGTTGGGGGTGCGGAGACCCAGTACTTC.

This clonotype has ten or more counts. V gene TRBV12-3 or TRBV12-4 combines with J gene TRBJ1-1, with D possibly being TRBD1 (5 bases). The V and J ends lost 3 bases and 6 bases respectively, with 14 bases between them. This CDR3 contains 14 residues. This CDR3 reads CASSFGTGGAEAFF. DNA for the CDR3: TGTGCCAGCAGTTTTGGGACCGGGGGGGCTGAAGCTTTCTTT.

This clonotype has ten or more counts. The chain is built from TRBV5-5 and TRBJ2-5; D not resolved. Germline V gene sequence: CDR1 SGHKS, CDR2 YYEKEE (reference sequence). This CDR3 has 15 amino acids. The ends were cut back, 2 bases at V and 4 bases at J, with 15 bases in the middle. CDR3: CASSFGRREGETQYF. CDR3 DNA: TGTGCCAGCAGCTTTGGCCGGCGCGAAGGAGAGACCCAGTACTTC.

The V and J genes are TRBV6-5 and TRBJ1-2; D ambiguous. Germline values: CDR1 MNHEY, CDR2 SVGAGI. The CDR3 is 14 amino acids. The V and J ends lost 4 bases and 4 bases respectively, with 13 bases between them. Here the CDR3 reads CASSLADPRYGYTF. CDR3 DNA sequence: TGTGCCAGCAGTTTGGCAGATCCACGCTATGGCTACACCTTC.

In its sample, this clonotype was seen many times. This chain joins TRBV27 and TRBJ2-7, with D perhaps given as TRBD1 or TRBD2 (6 bases each). The CDR3 is 12 amino acids. The germline gives CDR1 MNHEY, CDR2 SMNVEV (reference sequence). The ends were cut back, 9 bases at V and 7 bases at J, with 16 bases in the middle. The CDR3 region has the DNA TGTGCCAGTGATCGGGGGCCCGAGGAGCAGTACTTC. Protein: CASDRGPEEQYF.

This clonotype showed up many times. The rearrangement links TRBV28 to TRBJ1-2; no firm D call. Germline CDR1 reads MDHEN; CDR2 reads SYDVKM. This CDR3 region has 11 residues. V was trimmed by 6 bases and J by 3 bases, leaving 5 bases between them. DNA for the CDR3: TGTGCCAGCAGGGCTCACTATGGCTACACCTTC. This codes for CASRAHYGYTF.

This clonotype has a count of ten or more. The chain has TRBV12-3 or TRBV12-4 and TRBJ1-2, with a weak D call TRBD1 (5 bases). The CDR3 runs to 14 residues. V lost 6 bases and J lost 2, with 13 bases in between. This CDR3 is CASSPGTLNYGYTF. The CDR3 DNA reads TGTGCCAGCAGCCCAGGGACCCTCAACTATGGCTACACCTTC.

This clonotype was observed at least ten times. The chain uses TRBV2 and TRBJ2-7; a weak D match, TRBD2 (5 bases). V lost 1 base, J lost 9 bases, and 10 bases lay in between. CDR3 size: 12 residues. Germline CDR1 is SNHLY and CDR2 is FYNNEI. The CDR3 nucleotides read TGTGCCAGCAGTGAAGGCTGGAGGTTGCAGTACTTC. Protein sequence: CASSEGWRLQYF.

This clonotype was counted ten times or more. The V call is TRBV29-1, the J call TRBJ1-2; 11 bases are a match to TRBD1. There are 14 residues in the CDR3. V lost 6 bases, J lost 5 bases, and 8 bases stayed unmatched. CDR1 is SQVTM and CDR2 is ANQGSEA in the germline V gene. For the CDR3, the DNA is TGCAGCGTCGGTGGGACAGGGGGGCTTTATGGCTACACCTTC. Its translation is CSVGGTGGLYGYTF.

At least ten counts were recorded for this clonotype. V gene TRBV5-1 combines with J gene TRBJ1-2; 7 nucleotides align to TRBD1. Trimming removed 2 bases from V and 2 bases from J; junction bases left unmatched: 6. This CDR3 is 15 amino acids long. Germline V gene data show CDR1 as SGHRS and CDR2 as YFSETQ. In DNA, the CDR3 is TGCGCCAGCAGCTTCCTCCAGACAGGGAACTATGGCTACACCTTC. Translation: CASSFLQTGNYGYTF.

Many counts were recorded for this clonotype. The rearrangement joins TRBV19 to TRBJ1-1, with 8 positions matching TRBD1. The V and J ends lost 8 bases and 4 bases, in that order; junction bases with no gene match: 12. Germline V gene data show CDR1 as LNHDA and CDR2 as SQIVND (reference sequence). The CDR3 sequence is 15 residues long. The CDR3 is CASRKAGGATTEAFF. Written as DNA, the CDR3 is TGTGCCAGTCGTAAAGCAGGGGGCGCGACCACTGAAGCTTTCTTT.

This chain links TRBV19 with TRBJ2-2, with 7 bases aligning to TRBD1. The CDR3 has 18 residues. The ends lost 6 bases at V and 0 bases at J; junction bases unmatched: 13. CDR1 is LNHDA and CDR2 is SQIVND in the germline V gene (reference sequence). CDR3 in amino acids: CASRRGLRRPTNTGELFF. The CDR3 DNA reads TGTGCCAGTAGAAGGGGGCTCAGGAGGCCTACGAACACCGGGGAGCTGTTTTTT.

This clonotype was counted ten times or more. The V and J genes are TRBV7-8 and TRBJ2-7, with 10 bases aligning to TRBD1. Germline V gives CDR1 SGHVS, CDR2 FQNEAQ. Trimming cost V 4 bases and J 4 bases; bases outside gene matches: 10. The CDR3 has 16 residues. DNA for the CDR3: TGTGCCAGCAGCTATCCGGGACAGGGGAATGAATACGAGCAGTACTTC. Translated: CASSYPGQGNEYEQYF. The variable domain in full, with the rest retrieved from reference TRBV7-8 and TRBJ2-7, is GAGVSQSPRYKVAKRGQDVALRCDPISGHVSLFWYQQALGQGPEFLTYFQNEAQLDKSGLPSDRFFAERPEGSVSTLKIQRTQQEDSAVYLCASSYPGQGNEYEQYFGPGTRLTVT.

This clonotype was seen ten or more times. This chain links TRBV16 with TRBJ1-2, with D possibly matching TRBD1 (5 bases). V shed 5 bases and J shed 2 bases, with 21 bases lying between them. Germline values: CDR1 KGHSY, CDR2 FQNENV. The CDR3 contains 17 residues. The CDR3 DNA follows: TGTGCCAGCAGCGAAAAACCCTCCCTGCAGGGCAACTATGGCTACACCTTC. Protein sequence: CASSEKPSLQGNYGYTF.